The rows below give T cell receptor beta chains drawn from one sample of a study of blood T cell repertoires in COVID-19. Clones were sequenced by immunoSEQ multiplex PCR, and TCRdb holds only the in-frame ones, with some missing. The sample has around 310,000 clones; roughly nine tenths are singletons. The sample comprised PBMCs or T cells enriched from blood (not recorded which). These receptor sequences come from a woman younger than 45 who had recovered from COVID-19. Each CDR3 is given with its conserved first and last residue. The D gene is left open where the match is weak. Clone size is shown for a subset of rows, as once, few, many or a class of expanded clone.

D,J,V,size,DNA,CDR3
TRBD1,TRBJ1-1,TRBV19,NA,TGTGCCAGTAGTATTCCGCGGACAGGGAACACTGAAGCTTTCTTT,CASSIPRTGNTEAFF
TRBD1,TRBJ2-6,TRBV2,NA,TGTGCCAGCCTGACAGGGAAAAGCTCCGGGGCCAACGTCCTGACTTTC,CASLTGKSSGANVLTF
TRBD2,TRBJ2-7,TRBV18,NA,TGTGCCAGCACTTCGGGGAGGGACGAGCAGTACTTC,CASTSGRDEQYF
TRBD1,TRBJ1-2,TRBV3-1/TRBV3-2,NA,TGTGCCAGCAGCCAAGATCGGGACAGGACGAACGGCTACACCTTC,CASSQDRDRTNGYTF
TRBD2,TRBJ2-7,TRBV11-2,NA,TGTGCCAGCAGACCCGGGACTAGCGGGTACGAGCAGTACTTC,CASRPGTSGYEQYF
TRBD1,TRBJ1-2,TRBV5-1,NA,TGCGCCAGCAGCGGGACAGGTCTTCTCTATGGCTACACCTTC,CASSGTGLLYGYTF
NA,TRBJ1-4,TRBV6-5,NA,TGTGCCAGCAGTTACGGGCCGGAGGAGAAACTGTTTTTT,CASSYGPEEKLFF
NA,TRBJ1-5,TRBV29-1,NA,TGCAGCGTTGTGGATCAGGGCAATCAGCCCCAGCATTTT,CSVVDQGNQPQHF
NA,TRBJ1-5,TRBV19,NA,TGTGCCAGTACCCCCTTAGGTAAGGGAGGTGGGGGTGATCAGCCCCAGCATTTT,CASTPLGKGGGGDQPQHF
NA,TRBJ1-1,TRBV5-1,NA,TGCGCCAGCAGCCCCGGGGGGACCATGAACACTGAAGCTTTCTTT,CASSPGGTMNTEAFF
NA,TRBJ2-5,TRBV21-1,NA,TGTGCCAGCAGTAACCCTTTGAGTGAGGAATCCCTTGAACAAGAGACCCAGTACTTC,CASSNPLSEESLEQETQYF
NA,TRBJ1-2,TRBV27,NA,TGTGCCAGCAGTTATTCGGGGAAATATGGCTACACCTTC,CASSYSGKYGYTF
NA,TRBJ2-1,TRBV11-2,NA,TGTGCCAGCAGCGGGGAGAGCGTTGCCTACAATGAGCAGTTCTTC,CASSGESVAYNEQFF
NA,TRBJ2-7,TRBV7-9,NA,TGTGCCAGCAGCTTAGCAGAGATAGCACCCCACGAGCAGTACTTC,CASSLAEIAPHEQYF
NA,TRBJ2-7,TRBV10-3,NA,TGTGCCATCAGTGAGCCGGGGGTGGCGGTTCGGGAGCAGTACTTC,CAISEPGVAVREQYF
TRBD1,TRBJ1-1,TRBV9,NA,TGTGCCAGCAGCGTAGTGGACAGGGGTCCTGAAGCTTTCTTT,CASSVVDRGPEAFF
TRBD1,TRBJ2-5,TRBV6-5,once,TGTGCCAGCAACCGGGACAGGGGGTCAGAGACCCAGTACTTC,CASNRDRGSETQYF
NA,TRBJ2-3,TRBV6-4,few,TGTGCCAGCAGTGGCGGGACTAGCACAGATACGCAGTATTTT,CASSGGTSTDTQYF
TRBD1,TRBJ2-7,TRBV15,NA,TGTGCCACCAGCAGGGAGCGGGACAGGGACTACGAGCAGTACTTC,CATSRERDRDYEQYF
NA,TRBJ1-2,TRBV28,NA,TGTGCCAGCACCGACTGGGGCCCTGACTATGGCTACACCTTC,CASTDWGPDYGYTF
TRBD2,TRBJ2-7,TRBV7-9,NA,TGTGCCAGCAGCTCAATAACGGGGCTAGCGGGACGCGAGCAGTACTTC,CASSSITGLAGREQYF
NA,TRBJ1-1,TRBV6-5,NA,TGTGCCAGCAGTTACTCGCTCAGGTTGAACACTGAAGCTTTCTTT,CASSYSLRLNTEAFF
NA,TRBJ1-6,TRBV6-6,NA,TGTGCCAGCATCTCACCAGGGGTACCAGGGTCCCTCCACTTT,CASISPGVPGSLHF
NA,TRBJ1-2,TRBV7-9,NA,TGTGCCAGCAGCCTCGACAGCTATGGCTACACCTTC,CASSLDSYGYTF
NA,TRBJ1-4,TRBV18,NA,TGTGCCAGCTCTCACACGGACCTTAGGGGTGAAAAACTGTTTTTT,CASSHTDLRGEKLFF
TRBD1,TRBJ1-1,TRBV18,NA,TGTGCCAGCACGGGACAGGGGGCCGTCACTGAAGCTTTCTTT,CASTGQGAVTEAFF
TRBD2,TRBJ2-3,TRBV19,NA,TGTGCCAGTAGTATTAATCCAGCGGGAGAATGGGATACGCAGTATTTT,CASSINPAGEWDTQYF
TRBD2,TRBJ2-1,TRBV5-6,NA,TGTGCCAGCAGCTTCGAACTAGCGGGAGAGGGTAATGAGCAGTTCTTC,CASSFELAGEGNEQFF